This T cell receptor (beta chain) is drawn from a study of OX40 agonist ivuxolimab in advanced cancers. Background on the whole study: Ivuxolimab was a fully human IgG2 agonistic monoclonal antibody targeting the costimulatory receptor OX40 (CD134). A male proportion of 70% to 90% and a mean age of 60 years, ranging from 23 to 79, were recorded for the dose-escalation cohort. Of the approximately 50 dose-escalation patients, hepatocellular carcinoma was present in roughly 19, melanoma in roughly 15, renal cell carcinoma in 9 and head and neck cancer in 9. The paper describes the monotherapy dose-escalation part (N of about 47 patients) of the phase I trial of ivuxolimab. Peripheral TCRbeta sequencing was intended to test whether TCR sequence diversity was altered and clonal T-cell expansion was caused by ivuxolimab. Partial responses were achieved by three dose-escalation patients, of whom one had hepatocellular carcinoma and two had cutaneous melanoma. Prior anti-PD-1, anti-PD-L1 or anti-CTLA-4 therapy was permitted, and roughly two fifths of dose-escalation patients had received checkpoint inhibitors. Intravenous ivuxolimab was administered to patients every 2 weeks at six dose levels: 0.01, 0.1, 0.3, 1.5, 3 and 10 mg/kg. The paper's findings and limits, for the study overall: At doses of 0.1 to 3.0 mg/kg, clonal expansion of both CD4+ and CD8+ T cells in blood was seen between baseline and week 6. In the 0.1-3.0 mg/kg groups, partial responders were among the patients with the lowest normalized peripheral clonal expansion, particularly in CD8+ T cells. Low levels of normalized T-cell clonal expansion were also seen in some nonresponding patients. Which antigens the clonally expanded peripheral T cells were specific for was not determined. After ivuxolimab, expanded clones were on average more numerous among CD8+ T cells than among CD4+ T cells.

Worth noting for this clone: No antigen is known for it. Per-nucleotide qualities are absent, and no much larger clonotype sits a single base away.

The trial excluded patients who had a history of autoimmune disease or who were on systemic immunosuppression. Peripheral blood for TCR sequencing was collected from all dose cohorts at baseline, on cycle 4 day 1, and on cycle 7 day 1. Samples were obtained from an open-label, multicenter, first-in-human phase I dose-escalation trial of ivuxolimab. Adults with locally advanced or metastatic head and neck squamous cell, hepatocellular, melanoma or renal cell carcinoma were enrolled in the trial. CD4+ and CD8+ T cells were sorted separately from peripheral blood before TCR sequencing. For sequencing of the TCRbeta CDR3 region, genomic DNA was extracted from the sorted cells. The immunoSEQ Assay was used to sequence the TCRbeta CDR3 regions. The table was pulled from immuneACCESS by TCRdb, which kept in-frame rearrangements only. Such tables lose some clones; where checked, under half of the loss comes from unresolved V genes, and the rest has no known cause. A total of tens of thousands of clones appear in this sample, 87% of them only once. The ten largest clones add up to around 5.2% of the sample.

CDR1 SGHDT and CDR2 YYEEEE were looked up in the germline V gene. The junction shows trimming of 1 base on V and 2 bases on J, plus 4 bases between the germline ends. Including cysteine and phenylalanine, the CDR3 has 12 amino acids. Here the CDR3 DNA is all that survives: 36 bases in frame from base 1. This receptor was taken from an adult with an advanced solid tumor such as melanoma, head and neck, liver or kidney cancer. Rearrangement joined TRBV5-6 to TRBJ2-7, with no D gene named confidently. The sequencing here drew on CD4+ or CD8+ T cells sorted from blood, taken in a trial of the OX40 agonist ivuxolimab. The DNA is TGTGCCAGCAGCTTGTTCCCCTACGAGCAGTACTTC. This yields the protein CASSLFPYEQYF.